This TCR beta chain comes out of a study of blood T cell repertoires in COVID-19 (dated by TCRdb to the early 2020s). Context from the whole study: The collaborator samples originated in the United States, Italy and Spain and spanned the acute and convalescent phases of COVID-19. Samples were obtained from the ongoing ImmuneRACE study (first 160 participants) and from 1,200 or so subjects provided by 6 global collaborators. The sample metadata nearly always contained a de-identified subject ID, COVID-19 status, age in years and sex. The prospective study material was composed of cDNA or gDNA derived from T cells, B-cell-depleted T cells, or PBMCs. HLA class I and class II types, where available, came from metadata supplied by the sample provider rather than from assay-based typing. Deeply sampled blood TCRbeta repertoires from subjects exposed to, actively infected with, or recovered from COVID-19 were included in the dataset. A freely available public database, intended as a resource for researchers studying the immune response to SARS-CoV-2, is where the repertoires were released.

This clone was counted only a few times. Its antigen remains undetermined. Per-nucleotide qualities are absent, and no much larger clonotype sits a single base away. On the study overall, not on this receptor specifically: The quantity of clinical and demographic metadata differed by source and by participant and was supplied without curation.

Collaborating institutions collected whole blood in K2EDTA tubes following their own protocols. For TCRbeta analysis, collaborators shipped samples in one of three forms: frozen whole blood, isolated PBMCs, or DNA extracted from either of those sample types. At the junction V is shortened by 5 bases and J by 8 bases, with 12 bases in between. The CDR3 runs 12 amino acids, cysteine and phenylalanine included. Only CDR3 DNA remains: 36 bases, in frame from the first base. The germline V gene provides CDR1 SGHVS and CDR2 FQNEAQ. The immunoSEQ Assay, a bias-controlled multiplex PCR, was used to amplify TCRbeta CDR3 regions from genomic DNA. As for the original processing: Nucleated cell counts per sample were estimated from amplification of reference gene primers within the assay. To quantify the absolute abundance of each unique TCRbeta CDR3 rearrangement, sequence reads were collapsed and filtered. Productive Simpson clonality was computed per sample as the square root of Simpson's diversity index over productive rearrangements. What TCRdb holds here is the immuneACCESS table cut down to in-frame rearrangements. Part of the clones is not present; checked against another copy, under half of the missing clones reflect an unresolved V gene, and the others are unexplained. The DNA gave D and trimming, while V, J and clone size come from that table. The sample table lists fewer than 350,000 clones, about 86% of them with a count of one. The ten largest account for just under 3% of the sample.

The receptor was isolated from a woman between 55 and 75 years old with active or convalescent COVID-19. Here the chain combines TRBV7-8 and TRBJ1-2; no D gene call is confident. The material sequenced was peripheral blood. The bases are TGTGCCAGCAGCCTGGACTTTTCGGGCTACACCTTC. This yields the protein CASSLDFSGYTF.